The present T cell receptor beta chain was sequenced within a study of control samples from healthy donors and cancer patients. The CDR3 runs 16 residues. Deletions cut 5 bases from V and 0 bases from J, with 14 bases between. Germline V gives CDR1 LNHDA, CDR2 SQIVND (reference sequence). Here immunoSEQ multiplex PCR was the method, and the copy in TCRdb shows in-frame clones only, minus some. Counted here are about 410,000 clones, 75% to 95% occurring once; the ten biggest clones make up 5% to 8%. The TCR comes from a middle-aged man with head and neck cancer. The specimen was PBMCs. The chain recombines TRBV19 with TRBJ1-3; D gene ambiguous. CDR3 sequence reads: CASSPYPRVSGNTIYF. For the CDR3, the DNA is TGTGCCAGTAGTCCCTACCCACGAGTCTCTGGAAACACCATATATTTT.